This T cell receptor beta chain was sequenced for a study of Ad26.COV2.S vaccination and SARS-CoV-2 variants. The sample's treatment: some 20 received Ad26.COV2.S at low or high dose, single or two shots; about 5 received placebo; per-sample allocation not given. The investigators took samples on day 63 after the first vaccine or placebo injection. The table came from immunoSEQ multiplex PCR; TCRdb's copy has only in-frame clones and leaves some out. The sample lists approximately 400,000 clones; 70% to 90% were seen once. Trimming cost V 11 bases and J 0 bases; bases outside gene matches: 15. This CDR3 has 16 amino acids. The germline gives CDR1 MDHEN, CDR2 SYDVKM.

Sequencing was performed on peripheral blood, taken in a trial of Ad26.COV2.S vaccine versus placebo. The rearrangement uses TRBV28 and TRBJ1-1; 7 nucleotides agree with TRBD1. The origin of this receptor is a person between 18 and 65 years old who received the Ad26.COV2.S COVID-19 vaccine or a placebo. The CDR3 coding sequence is TGTGCCGTTAGGGCCTCCGGGACAGCAATGAACACTGAAGCTTTCTTT. It translates to CAVRASGTAMNTEAFF.